These T cell receptor beta chains were read from a single sample in a study of blood T cell repertoires in COVID-19. This table comes from immunoSEQ multiplex PCR, and its TCRdb copy is limited to in-frame clones, with some not included. This table has around 150,000 clones, approximately 83% appearing once. Sequencing was carried out using PBMCs or T cells enriched from blood (not recorded which). The source is a man in his 70s who had been exposed to COVID-19. Both conserved end residues are part of each CDR3. The order of the fields is D gene, V gene, clone size, J gene, CDR3 protein, CDR3 DNA. D genes are given only for firm matches. The size entry is marked missing in some rows and otherwise reads once, few, many or a size class.

NA	TRBV9	NA	TRBJ1-1	CASSAQAGMNTEAFF	TGTGCCAGCAGCGCACAAGCAGGGATGAACACTGAAGCTTTCTTT
NA	TRBV27	NA	TRBJ2-7	CASRPDSPYEQYF	TGTGCCAGCAGGCCAGACAGTCCATACGAGCAGTACTTC
NA	TRBV4-3	NA	TRBJ1-1	CASSQDRAPSGTEAFF	TGCGCCAGCAGCCAAGATAGAGCCCCCTCGGGCACTGAAGCTTTCTTT
TRBD1	TRBV27	few	TRBJ1-6	CASRRQGVSSYNSPLHF	TGTGCCAGCAGGCGACAGGGGGTAAGCTCCTATAATTCACCCCTCCACTTT
TRBD1	TRBV12-3/TRBV12-4	NA	TRBJ1-5	CASSYRGSQPQHF	TGTGCCAGCAGTTACAGGGGAAGCCAGCCCCAGCATTTT
TRBD2	TRBV10-2	NA	TRBJ2-5	CASSEPAGGLETQYF	TGCGCCAGCAGTGAACCAGCGGGAGGGCTAGAGACCCAGTACTTC
NA	TRBV4-3	NA	TRBJ1-3	CASSQDSSGNTIYF	TGCGCCAGCAGCCAGGACAGCTCTGGAAACACCATATATTTT
TRBD1	TRBV3-1/TRBV3-2	NA	TRBJ1-2	CASRISGTEHHYTF	TGTGCCAGCAGGATCTCCGGGACAGAGCATCACTACACCTTC
NA	TRBV30	once	TRBJ1-3	CARTGFSGNTIYF	TGTGCCAGAACCGGGTTCTCTGGAAACACCATATATTTT
NA	TRBV5-1	NA	TRBJ2-5	CASSLGKDRYQETQYF	TGCGCCAGCAGCTTGGGTAAAGACAGGTACCAAGAGACCCAGTACTTC
NA	TRBV7-2	NA	TRBJ1-6	CASSSGVYNSPLHF	TGTGCCAGCAGCTCAGGGGTCTATAATTCACCCCTCCACTTT
TRBD1	TRBV6-1	NA	TRBJ1-4	CASSEGTGRRGKLFF	TGTGCCAGCAGTGAGGGGACAGGCCGGCGGGGAAAACTGTTTTTT
TRBD1	TRBV3-1/TRBV3-2	few	TRBJ2-2	CASSRQGTDGELFF	TGTGCCAGCAGCCGACAGGGTACGGACGGGGAGCTGTTTTTT
TRBD1	TRBV30	NA	TRBJ1-6	CAWSVFWTGGGSYNSPLHF	TGTGCCTGGAGTGTCTTCTGGACAGGGGGAGGTTCCTATAATTCACCCCTCCACTTT
NA	TRBV6-5	NA	TRBJ2-7	CASTRTAPYEQYF	TGTGCCAGCACTCGGACTGCCCCCTACGAGCAGTACTTC
NA	TRBV6-2/TRBV6-3	NA	TRBJ2-1	CASSPDSSYNEQFF	TGTGCCAGCAGTCCGGACAGCTCCTACAATGAGCAGTTCTTC
NA	TRBV10-2	NA	TRBJ2-7	CASSEGMSGGEQYF	TGCGCCAGCAGTGAAGGGATGAGTGGCGGGGAGCAGTACTTC
NA	TRBV7-9	NA	TRBJ1-2	CASSPFYGYTF	TGTGCCAGCAGCCCTTTCTATGGCTACACCTTC
NA	TRBV18	few	TRBJ1-1	CASSSQGSGTEAFF	TGTGCCAGCTCATCACAAGGGAGTGGTACTGAAGCTTTCTTT
TRBD1	TRBV10-1	NA	TRBJ2-5	CASWRSGQGIDIETQYF	TGCGCCAGCTGGAGGTCGGGACAGGGGATAGATATTGAGACCCAGTACTTC
TRBD1	TRBV19	NA	TRBJ1-6	CASSKGQGGNSPLHF	TGTGCCAGTAGTAAGGGACAGGGTGGGAATTCACCCCTCCACTTT
NA	TRBV2	NA	TRBJ2-7	CAVGLGASYEQYF	TGTGCCGTCGGGTTGGGGGCGAGCTACGAGCAGTACTTC
TRBD1	TRBV28	NA	TRBJ2-3	CASTPLIYWPTGAPCPDTQYF	TGTGCCAGCACTCCTCTTATCTACTGGCCTACAGGGGCCCCGTGCCCAGATACGCAGTATTTT
NA	TRBV10-3	NA	TRBJ1-2	CAISVETGNYGYTF	TGTGCCATCAGTGTTGAAACGGGGAACTATGGCTACACCTTC
TRBD2	TRBV5-6	NA	TRBJ2-3	CASSHRLAIDTQYF	TGTGCCAGCAGCCACCGACTAGCTATAGATACGCAGTATTTT
NA	TRBV19	NA	TRBJ1-4	CASKDRANEKLFF	TGTGCCAGTAAGGACAGAGCTAATGAAAAACTGTTTTTT
NA	TRBV5-1	NA	TRBJ2-6	CASSLMVAGSGANVLTF	TGCGCCAGCAGCTTGATGGTTGCCGGGTCTGGGGCCAACGTCCTGACTTTC
NA	TRBV11-2	NA	TRBJ1-2	CASSLGTEGNGYTF	TGTGCCAGCAGCTTAGGGACGGAGGGCAATGGCTACACCTTC
TRBD1	TRBV19	NA	TRBJ1-5	CASSRRDRGGQPQHF	TGTGCCAGTAGTAGGCGGGACAGGGGGGGCCAGCCCCAGCATTTT
NA	TRBV6-5	once	TRBJ1-2	CASISRGHLNYGYTF	TGTGCCAGCATTTCCCGGGGACACCTTAACTATGGCTACACCTTC
NA	TRBV10-2	NA	TRBJ1-5	CASSESISGSNQPQHF	TGCGCCAGCAGTGAGTCGATCTCAGGTAGCAATCAGCCCCAGCATTTT
NA	TRBV14	NA	TRBJ1-1	CASSQVGGVVTEAFF	TGTGCCAGCAGCCAAGTTGGGGGGGTGGTCACTGAAGCTTTCTTT
NA	TRBV9	NA	TRBJ1-2	CASSVEDTYGYTF	TGTGCCAGCAGCGTAGAGGACACCTATGGCTACACCTTC
NA	TRBV9	NA	TRBJ2-3	CASSVSASALMDTQYF	TGTGCCAGCAGCGTAAGTGCTAGCGCTCTCATGGATACGCAGTATTTT
NA	TRBV7-9	NA	TRBJ1-2	CASSRRGGRVRNGYTF	TGTGCCAGCAGCCGACGGGGGGGGCGAGTGAGGAATGGCTACACCTTC
NA	TRBV18	NA	TRBJ2-1	CASSPPGVVNEQFF	TGTGCCAGCTCACCACCGGGCGTCGTTAATGAGCAGTTCTTC
TRBD1	TRBV19	NA	TRBJ2-7	CASARPPGQGPHEQYF	TGTGCCAGCGCTAGGCCTCCGGGACAGGGTCCCCACGAGCAGTACTTC
NA	TRBV7-2	NA	TRBJ2-2	CASSLGPGGTGELFF	TGTGCCAGCAGCTTAGGGCCAGGGGGGACCGGGGAGCTGTTTTTT
NA	TRBV19	NA	TRBJ1-1	CASASRAGAINTEAFF	TGTGCCAGCGCATCCCGGGCAGGGGCCATAAACACTGAAGCTTTCTTT
NA	TRBV27	NA	TRBJ1-2	CASSSSGLYGYTF	TGTGCCAGCAGTTCCTCAGGTCTGTATGGCTACACCTTC
TRBD2	TRBV18	NA	TRBJ2-2	CASSRDPGGPTGELFF	TGTGCCAGCTCACGAGATCCGGGAGGGCCAACCGGGGAGCTGTTTTTT
TRBD1	TRBV7-2	NA	TRBJ2-7	CASSSTGPYEQYF	TGTGCCAGCAGCTCGACAGGGCCCTACGAGCAGTACTTC
TRBD2	TRBV13	NA	TRBJ2-1	CASTMTSGGYNEQFF	TGTGCCAGCACCATGACTAGCGGGGGGTACAATGAGCAGTTCTTC
TRBD1	TRBV6-5	NA	TRBJ2-5	CASSSGQGAYQETQYF	TGTGCCAGCAGTTCGGGACAGGGAGCGTACCAAGAGACCCAGTACTTC
NA	TRBV30	NA	TRBJ1-3	CAWQGLLSGNTIYF	TGTGCCTGGCAGGGCCTGCTCTCTGGAAACACCATATATTTT
NA	TRBV6-5	NA	TRBJ1-1	CASRPWTDMNTEAFF	TGTGCCAGCAGACCCTGGACAGACATGAACACTGAAGCTTTCTTT
NA	TRBV4-2	NA	TRBJ1-2	CASSPRVEAQYSYGYTF	TGTGCCAGCAGCCCGCGCGTTGAAGCGCAATATTCCTATGGCTACACCTTC
TRBD1	TRBV30	NA	TRBJ2-4	CAWNTGGTQNIQYF	TGTGCCTGGAATACAGGGGGTACCCAAAACATTCAGTACTTC
TRBD1	TRBV5-4	NA	TRBJ1-4	CASSLARGEKLFF	TGTGCCAGCAGCTTGGCCAGGGGGGAAAAACTGTTTTTT
TRBD2	TRBV13	few	TRBJ2-1	CASSLVRLAGGPYTRNNEQFF	TGTGCCAGCAGCTTAGTACGACTAGCGGGAGGACCCTACACGCGAAACAATGAGCAGTTCTTC
NA	TRBV5-1	NA	TRBJ1-4	CASSTGLTNEKLFF	TGCGCCAGCAGCACGGGACTGACGAATGAAAAACTGTTTTTT
NA	TRBV29-1	NA	TRBJ1-1	CSVSQGGRTEAFF	TGCAGCGTTTCACAGGGCGGGAGGACTGAAGCTTTCTTT
TRBD1	TRBV9	NA	TRBJ1-2	CASSVEPGGDGYTF	TGTGCCAGCAGCGTAGAACCAGGGGGCGATGGCTACACCTTC
TRBD1	TRBV5-5	NA	TRBJ1-1	CASRSTGLSTEAFF	TGTGCCAGCAGATCGACAGGGTTGAGCACTGAAGCTTTCTTT
NA	TRBV7-2	NA	TRBJ2-3	CASSLENTQYF	TGTGCCAGCAGCTTGGAGAATACGCAGTATTTT